The clone carrying this T cell receptor beta chain was seen a few times. The data belong to a study of cytomegalovirus exposure and HLA in healthy donors. In the study overall: Out of 180 million or so T cells, an earlier analysis found over 100 million unique TCR beta sequences in total. The early release's HLA-typed donors yielded approximately 81 million unique TCRs. Of 300 to 500 genotyped donors, around 80% grouped in the Caucasian-associated ancestry cluster.

Amplification used 60 Vbeta primers and 13 Jbeta primers. Sequencing used immunoSEQ multiplex PCR; TCRdb keeps in-frame clones, though not all of them. In the table there are some 120,000 clones, about 80% of which are singletons. The source of this sequence is a woman aged 50 to 60 in good health and CMV-seropositive. The sample was PBMCs.

Here the CDR3 DNA reads TGCGCCAGCAGCCAAGAACCGGGGATGCACACTGAAGCTTTCTTT. Translation: CASSQEPGMHTEAFF. The gene calls are TRBV4-1 and TRBJ1-1, with D unresolved. Trimming removed 0 bases from V and 3 bases from J, with 11 bases in between. This CDR3 contains 15 residues. CDR1 is MGHRA and CDR2 is YSYEKL in the germline V gene.